The 13 T cell receptor beta chains below come from one sample, sequenced in a study of Graves' ophthalmopathy and Graves' hyperthyroidism. Researchers took RNA transcripts and amplified TCR beta CDR3 regions from them. HTBI primers primed a first-round RT-PCR, and a second-round multiplex PCR followed. TCRdb re-derived calls from the multiplex PCR reads in MiXCR, one entry per CDR3 protein. The sample includes 170,000 or so distinct CDR3 sequences, approximately 40% of them seen just once. The sequenced material came from peripheral blood. Receptor source: a man aged 25 to 40 with Graves' ophthalmopathy.

This clonotype was counted many times. With a much larger clone just one base away, this may be a read error. The V call is TRBV6-1, the J call TRBJ2-2; possibly TRBD1 for D (6 bases). Germline CDR1 MNHNS, CDR2 SASEGT. The CDR3 runs 15 residues. The CDR3 here is CASSEAQGNTGELSF. DNA for the CDR3: TGTGCCAGCAGTGAAGCCCAGGGGAACACCGGGGAGCTGTCTTTT.

The chain employs TRBV12-3 or TRBV12-4 and TRBJ1-1, with a tentative D call TRBD1 (5 bases). The CDR3 is 15 residues long. The V end was cut by 10 bases, the J end by 1 base, with 19 bases between. CDR3 protein: CATNPAGTRNTEAFF. As DNA, the CDR3 is TGTGCCACGAATCCAGCCGGGACTAGGAACACTGAAGCTTTCTTT.

Ten or more counts support this clonotype. This chain uses TRBV12-3 or TRBV12-4 with TRBJ1-2; 7 positions agree with TRBD1. The junction had 15 bases not matched to a gene; V was cut back by 8 bases and J by 0 bases. This CDR3 has 17 amino acids. CDR3 amino acids: CASSRGDSLRANYGYTF. DNA for the CDR3: TGTGCCAGCTCGCGTGGGGACAGCCTCAGAGCTAACTATGGCTACACCTTC.

The chain carries TRBV6-4 and TRBJ1-1, with a weak D call TRBD1 (5 bases). Trimming took 9 bases from V and 3 from J, leaving 11 bases between them. The length of the CDR3 is 12 residues. Germline CDR1 and CDR2: MRHNA and SNTAGT. CDR3 nucleotides: TGTGCCAGAGGGGTAGAGGACACTGAAGCTTTCTTT. Its protein product is CARGVEDTEAFF.

This clonotype was picked up many times. The chain has TRBV12-5 and TRBJ2-5; D not certain. V was shortened by 2 bases and J by 1 base, with 11 bases between the two germline ends. From germline, CDR1 is LGHNT and CDR2 FRNRAP. This CDR3 spans 15 amino acids. The CDR3 DNA sequence: TGTGCTAGTGGTTTGATTTCGGCTGCCCAAGAGACCCAGTACTTC. It yields the protein CASGLISAAQETQYF.

The chain is built from TRBV7-2 and TRBJ2-7; D not certain. Trimming stripped 6 bases from V and 0 bases from J, with 9 bases between. The CDR3 is 13 amino acids. CDR1 is SGHTA, CDR2 FQGNSA, per germline. CDR3 region: CASRRASSYEQYF. In nucleotides, the CDR3 is TGTGCCAGCAGAAGGGCGTCCTCCTACGAGCAGTACTTC.

This clonotype was observed many times. This chain uses TRBV5-1 with TRBJ1-5; D ambiguous. The CDR3 runs 15 residues. Germline CDR1 SGHRS, CDR2 YFSETQ. The germline V and J ends were trimmed by 0 bases and 6 bases, with 13 bases remaining between them. CDR3 sequence reads: CASSLDGVYTQPQHF. CDR3 nucleotides: TGCGCCAGCAGCTTGGACGGAGTATACACTCAGCCCCAGCATTTT.

This clonotype was seen at least ten times. This rearrangement joins TRBV7-9 to TRBJ2-5; the match to TRBD2 covers 9 bases. The germline gives CDR1 SEHNR, CDR2 FQNEAQ (reference sequence). Unmatched junction bases numbered 3, after V lost 5 bases and J lost 2 bases. The CDR3 covers 14 residues. CDR3 protein: CASSPTSGQETQYF. The DNA of the CDR3 is TGTGCCAGCAGCCCTACTAGCGGGCAAGAGACCCAGTACTTC.

The V and J genes are TRBV27 and TRBJ2-7, with 10 bases that match TRBD2. From germline, CDR1 is MNHEY and CDR2 SMNVEV (reference sequence). The V and J ends lost 7 bases and 3 bases, in that order; junction bases with no gene match: 18. The CDR3 has 18 amino acids. The CDR3 DNA follows: TGTGCCAGCAAGGCTAGCGGGAGCCTCGGAGGATTAGGCTACGAGCAGTACTTC. Translated: CASKASGSLGGLGYEQYF.

The rearrangement links TRBV29-1 to TRBJ2-7, with D hard to call. Germline V gene sequence: CDR1 SQVTM, CDR2 ANQGSEA. Deletions cut 4 bases from V and 4 bases from J, with 8 bases between. The CDR3 runs to 11 residues. DNA of the CDR3: TGCAGCGTTGTTGTGGGGTACGAGCAGTACTTC. Its translation is CSVVVGYEQYF.

At least ten counts were recorded for this clonotype. The chain combines TRBV27 with TRBJ1-2, with 10 bases fitting TRBD1. The CDR3 covers 15 residues. The V segment lost 7 bases and the J segment 7 bases; nucleotides outside the gene matches: 12. Per the germline V gene, CDR1 is MNHEY and CDR2 is SMNVEV (reference sequence). CDR3 nucleotides: TGTGCCAGCACCCTAACCGGGACAGGGGCCCCTGGCTACACCTTC. This sequence encodes CASTLTGTGAPGYTF.

The table lists this clonotype with many counts. The J gene is TRBJ2-7, the V gene TRBV12-3 or TRBV12-4; D perhaps matches TRBD1 (6 bases). Trimming left V 3 bases short and J 7 bases short, with 16 bases between. There are 14 residues in the CDR3. The CDR3 region has the DNA TGTGCCAGCAGTTTTGAGGTACAGGGTGTAGAGCAGTACTTC. It translates to CASSFEVQGVEQYF.

The rearrangement links TRBV12-1 to TRBJ2-3. TRBV12-1 is annotated as a pseudogene. The CDR3 covers 13 residues. CDR3 coding DNA: TGTGCCAGCAGCTTTAAACCGACAGATACGCAGTATTTT. Amino acid sequence: CASSFKPTDTQYF.